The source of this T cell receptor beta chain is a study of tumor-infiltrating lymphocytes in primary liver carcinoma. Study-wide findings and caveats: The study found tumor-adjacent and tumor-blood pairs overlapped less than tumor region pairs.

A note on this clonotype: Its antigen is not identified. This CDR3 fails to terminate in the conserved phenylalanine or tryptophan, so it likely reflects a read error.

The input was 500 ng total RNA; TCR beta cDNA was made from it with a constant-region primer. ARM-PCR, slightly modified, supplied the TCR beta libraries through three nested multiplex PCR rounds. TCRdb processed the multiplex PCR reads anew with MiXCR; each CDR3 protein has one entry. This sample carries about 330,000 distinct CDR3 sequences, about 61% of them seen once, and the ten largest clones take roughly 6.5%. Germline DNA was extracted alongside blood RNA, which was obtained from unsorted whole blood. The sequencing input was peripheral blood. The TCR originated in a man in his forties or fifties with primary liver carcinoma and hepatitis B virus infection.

CDR3 protein: CVSSPLKSSQETQYY. In nucleotides, the CDR3 is TGTGTCAGCAGTCCCCTCAAGTCGAGCCAAGAGACCCAGTACTAC. The genes are TRBV28 and TRBJ2-1; no clear D. The J call is doubtful: the DNA matches TRBJ2-5 better. From germline, CDR1 is MDHEN and CDR2 SYDVKM. The CDR3 has 15 amino acids.